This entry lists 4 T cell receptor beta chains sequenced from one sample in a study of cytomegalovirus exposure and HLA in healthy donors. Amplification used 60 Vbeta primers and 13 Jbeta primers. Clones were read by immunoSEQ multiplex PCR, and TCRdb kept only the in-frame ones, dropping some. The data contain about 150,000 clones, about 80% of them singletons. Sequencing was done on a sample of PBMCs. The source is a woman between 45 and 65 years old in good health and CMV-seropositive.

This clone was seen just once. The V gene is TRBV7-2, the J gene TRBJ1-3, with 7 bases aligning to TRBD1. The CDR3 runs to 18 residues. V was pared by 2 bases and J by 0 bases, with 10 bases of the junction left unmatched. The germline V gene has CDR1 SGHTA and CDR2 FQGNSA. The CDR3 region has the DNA TGTGCCAGCAGCTTACTCAGACAGGGCCAATCCTCTGGAAACACCATATATTTT. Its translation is CASSLLRQGQSSGNTIYF. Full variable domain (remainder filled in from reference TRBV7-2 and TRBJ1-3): GAGVSQSPSNKVTEKGKDVELRCDPISGHTALYWYRQSLGQGLEFLIYFQGNSAPDKSGLPSDRFSAERTGGSVSTLTIQRTQQEDSAVYLCASSLLRQGQSSGNTIYFGEGSWLTVV.

The CDR3 DNA follows: TGTGCCAGTAGTAGACAGCGGGGGCCTTACAATGAGCAGTTCTTC. Translation gives CASSRQRGPYNEQFF. The gene calls are TRBV19 and TRBJ2-1; 8 positions match TRBD2. CDR3 length: 15 amino acids. Germline CDR1 is LNHDA and CDR2 is SQIVND (reference sequence). The V gene end was trimmed by 4 bases and the J gene end by 4 bases; junction bases not matched to a gene: 6.

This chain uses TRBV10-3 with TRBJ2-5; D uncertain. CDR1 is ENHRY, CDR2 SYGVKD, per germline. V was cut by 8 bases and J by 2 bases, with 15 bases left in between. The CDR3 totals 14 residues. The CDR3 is CAIASDPFQETQYF. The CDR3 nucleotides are TGTGCCATCGCCAGCGATCCCTTTCAAGAGACCCAGTACTTC.

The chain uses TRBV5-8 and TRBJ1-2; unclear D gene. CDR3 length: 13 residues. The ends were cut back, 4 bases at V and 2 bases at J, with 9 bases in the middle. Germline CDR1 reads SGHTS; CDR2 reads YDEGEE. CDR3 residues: CASSRRENYGYTF. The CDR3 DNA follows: TGTGCCAGCAGCCGACGGGAGAACTATGGCTACACCTTC.